This passage covers 15 T cell receptor beta chains from one sample sequenced in a study of human T cells and chemical hapten exposure. Time point in this sample: pre-sensitization, week 0. Stated treatment: therapeutic diphenylcyclopropenone sensitization with weekly scalp DPC. TCRdb re-derived calls from the RACE reads in MiXCR, one entry per CDR3 protein. The profile covers 190,000 or so distinct CDR3 sequences, with roughly 30% appearing a single time and under 3% taken by the ten largest. The starting material was whole blood, obtained in connection with sensitization to the hapten diphenylcyclopropenone (DPC). The receptors shown here come from a woman in her twenties or thirties with alopecia areata. Some clones in this sample may be carry-over from other donors' samples.

The rearrangement uses TRBV6-5 and TRBJ2-7; D is tentatively TRBD1 or TRBD2 (6 bases each). The CDR3 spans 14 residues. The germline CDR1 and CDR2 sequences are MNHEY and SVGAGI. The V end lost 6 bases, the J end lost 2 bases, and 14 bases lay between the germline ends. Written as DNA, the CDR3 is TGTGCCAGCAGAGCCCAAAGGGGGGCCTACGAGCAGTACTTC. Translating gives CASRAQRGAYEQYF.

The chain is built from TRBV4-1 and TRBJ2-3; no firm D call. Trimming left V 2 bases short and J 9 bases short, with 12 bases between. Germline V CDR1 and CDR2: MGHRA, YSYEKL. The CDR3 is 13 residues long. The CDR3 loop is CASSQSQVQTQYF. In DNA form, the CDR3 reads TGCGCCAGCAGCCAAAGCCAGGTACAAACGCAGTATTTT.

This clonotype was observed a handful of times. The rearrangement uses TRBV25-1 and TRBJ2-7; the D gene is possibly TRBD1 (6 bases). This CDR3 has 13 residues. Looked up from germline, CDR1 is MGHDK and CDR2 is SYGVNS. The ends were cut back, 6 bases at V and 0 bases at J, with 9 bases in the middle. CDR3 protein: CASSLTGSYEQYF. The CDR3 region has the DNA TGTGCCAGCAGCCTGACAGGCTCCTACGAGCAGTACTTC.

There are a few counts of this clonotype. The V call is TRBV7-8, the J call TRBJ1-2, with a weak D call TRBD1 (5 bases). From germline, CDR1 is SGHVS and CDR2 FQNEAQ. V was pared by 5 bases and J by 0 bases, with 13 bases between. The CDR3 extends over 15 amino acids. CDR3 region: CASSPDSIANYGYTF. DNA of the CDR3: TGTGCCAGCAGCCCCGACAGTATTGCTAACTATGGCTACACCTTC.

The chain combines TRBV6-1 with TRBJ1-5; a weak D match, TRBD1 (5 bases). Germline V CDR1 and CDR2: MNHNS, SASEGT. Trimming stripped 4 bases from V and 9 bases from J, with 16 bases between. This CDR3 contains 14 residues. CDR3 in amino acids: CASSVSGFARPQHF. CDR3 DNA sequence: TGTGCCAGCAGTGTATCAGGGTTCGCTCGGCCCCAGCATTTT.

This clonotype turned up a few times. The CDR3 protein is CSVEYLGGGENIQYF. The CDR3 DNA sequence: TGCAGCGTTGAATACTTGGGGGGCGGCGAAAACATTCAGTACTTC. The rearrangement joins TRBV29-1 to TRBJ2-4; the D call may be TRBD1 or TRBD2 (6 bases each). Trimming left V 2 bases short and J 5 bases short, with 16 bases between. The germline CDR1 and CDR2 sequences are SQVTM and ANQGSEA. This CDR3 contains 15 residues. Full variable domain (remainder filled in from reference TRBV29-1 and TRBJ2-4): SAVISQKPSRDICQRGTSLTIQCQVDSQVTMMFWYRQQPGQSLTLIATANQGSEATYESGFVIDKFPISRPNLTFSTLTVSNMSPEDSSIYLCSVEYLGGGENIQYFGAGTRLSVL.

The V call is TRBV2, the J call TRBJ1-6; 8 bases are shared with TRBD1. The CDR3 loop spans 14 amino acids. Losses at the gene ends were 7 bases for V and 7 bases for J; bases not matched to a gene: 6. Germline V gene data show CDR1 as SNHLY and CDR2 as FYNNEI. The CDR3 DNA is TGTGCCAGCACCCCGACAGGGGAGAATTCACCCCTCCACTTT. This sequence encodes CASTPTGENSPLHF.

The chain combines TRBV9 with TRBJ2-6; D possibly corresponds to TRBD1 (7 bases). This CDR3 is built from 18 residues. The germline V and J ends were trimmed by 0 bases and 3 bases, with 16 bases remaining between them. Germline assignment: CDR1 SGDLS and CDR2 YYNGEE. CDR3 in amino acids: CASSVGGQGGSGANVLTF. CDR3 in DNA: TGTGCCAGCAGCGTAGGAGGGCAGGGGGGTAGTGGGGCCAACGTCCTGACTTTC. Full variable domain (remainder filled in from reference TRBV9 and TRBJ2-6): DSGVTQTPKHLITATGQRVTLRCSPRSGDLSVYWYQQSLDQGLQFLIQYYNGEERAKGNILERFSAQQFPDLHSELNLSSLELGDSALYFCASSVGGQGGSGANVLTFGAGSRLTVL.

This clonotype appeared a single time. The V gene is TRBV18, the J gene TRBJ2-7, with D possibly being TRBD1 or TRBD2 (5 bases each). The CDR3 sequence is 14 residues long. V dropped 2 bases and J dropped 4 bases, with 12 bases sitting between them. The germline V gene encodes CDR1 KGHSH and CDR2 LQKENI. CDR3 loop: CASSPGTQVYEQYF. CDR3 in DNA: TGTGCCAGCTCACCAGGGACGCAAGTTTACGAGCAGTACTTC.

The chain is built from TRBV29-1 and TRBJ2-7; perhaps TRBD1 as D (6 bases). CDR3 size: 13 residues. Germline loops: CDR1 SQVTM, CDR2 ANQGSEA. The ends were cut back, 5 bases at V and 1 base at J, with 12 bases in the middle. This chain's CDR3 is CSVQADRSYEQYF. In DNA, the CDR3 is TGCAGCGTTCAGGCTGACAGGTCCTACGAGCAGTACTTC.

The rearrangement links TRBV2 to TRBJ1-5; a weak D match, TRBD1 (5 bases). V lost 5 bases and J 7 bases, leaving 15 bases between the germline ends. This CDR3 spans 14 amino acids. The V gene's germline CDR1 is SNHLY and CDR2 FYNNEI. Here the CDR3 DNA reads TGTGCCAGCAGTTCGTGGCAGGGCGCGCAGCCCCAGCATTTT. This encodes CASSSWQGAQPQHF. Variable domain in full (rest from reference TRBV2 and TRBJ1-5): EPEVTQTPSHQVTQMGQEVILRCVPISNHLYFYWYRQILGQKVEFLVSFYNNEISEKSEIFDDQFSVERPDGSNFTLKIRSTKLEDSAMYFCASSSWQGAQPQHFGDGTRLSIL.

V is TRBV29-1 and J is TRBJ2-2; no firm D call. Trimming removed 3 bases at V and 4 bases at J, with 6 bases between. Germline V gene lookup returns CDR1 SQVTM and CDR2 ANQGSEA. This CDR3 has 12 residues. The CDR3 coding sequence is TGCAGCGTTGAGTGGTTCACCGGGGAGCTGTTTTTT. Its translation is CSVEWFTGELFF.

V is TRBV4-3 and J is TRBJ2-3, with 8 bases matching TRBD1. Germline loops: CDR1 LGHNA, CDR2 YSLEER. The CDR3 length is 17 residues. V gave up 5 bases and J gave up 4 bases; unmatched junction bases: 14. In nucleotides, the CDR3 is TGCGCCAGCAGCTCCGATCCAAGGACAGGGAGTGCAGATACGCAGTATTTT. This codes for CASSSDPRTGSADTQYF.

The V and J genes are TRBV6-2 or TRBV6-3 and TRBJ2-5; TRBD2 matches at 14 bases. Germline V gene data show CDR1 as MNHEY and CDR2 as SVGEGT. Trimming cost V 2 bases and J 1 base; bases outside gene matches: 6. The CDR3 has 18 amino acids. Here the CDR3 reads CASSYQTSGRAIQETQYF. Written as DNA, the CDR3 is TGTGCCAGCAGTTACCAGACTAGCGGGAGGGCCATCCAAGAGACCCAGTACTTC.

The chain links TRBV3-1 to TRBJ2-3; D is unclear. Between the trimmed V and J ends, which lost 0 bases and 2 bases, there was a span of 6 bases. CDR3 size: 14 residues. The germline CDR1 and CDR2 sequences are LGHDT and YNNKEL (reference sequence). Here the CDR3 reads CASSQEPATDTQYF. The CDR3 DNA is TGTGCCAGCAGCCAAGAACCAGCCACAGATACGCAGTATTTT.